These 29 T cell receptor beta chains were all obtained from the same sample, sequenced in a study of T cells after yellow fever vaccination. Via MiXCR, TCRdb re-called the 5' RACE reads, giving one row per CDR3 protein. This sample carries roughly 74,000 distinct CDR3 sequences, approximately 6.9% of them seen once, and the ten largest clones take about a third. The material was CD8+ T cells sorted from PBMCs, obtained more than 4 days after the first yellow fever vaccination. The receptors were sampled from a man aged 18 to 29 who received the YFV17D yellow fever vaccine.

This clonotype was detected only a few times. The chain has TRBV6-2 or TRBV6-3 and TRBJ1-1, with D unresolved. The CDR3 has 15 residues. V shed 4 bases and J shed 0 bases, with 12 bases lying between them. The germline V gene has CDR1 MNHEY and CDR2 SVGEGT. CDR3 in DNA: TGTGCCAGCAGTTCCCAGGAAACGATGAACACTGAAGCTTTCTTT. Amino acid sequence: CASSSQETMNTEAFF.

In this sample, this clonotype turned up many times. The V and J genes are TRBV9 and TRBJ2-3; the match to TRBD2 covers 7 bases. Germline V gene data show CDR1 as SGDLS and CDR2 as YYNGEE. J was trimmed by 0 bases and V by 0 bases; bases with no gene match: 7. The length of the CDR3 is 17 residues. In nucleotides, the CDR3 is TGTGCCAGCAGCGTAGACTGGGGCGGGGGAAGCACAGATACGCAGTATTTT. Its protein is CASSVDWGGGSTDTQYF.

This clonotype occurred a few times. This rearrangement joins TRBV19 to TRBJ2-7, with D unclear. V lost 5 bases and J lost 0, with 8 bases in between. Per the germline V gene, CDR1 is LNHDA and CDR2 is SQIVND (reference sequence). The CDR3 contains 13 residues. This CDR3 reads CASSRLSSYEQYF. The CDR3 region has the DNA TGTGCCAGTAGTCGATTGAGCTCCTACGAGCAGTACTTC.

This clonotype was counted ten times or more. The chain combines TRBV20-1 with TRBJ2-2; a possible D gene is TRBD1 (6 bases). Germline V gene lookup returns CDR1 DFQATT and CDR2 SNEGSKA (reference sequence). The CDR3 contains 16 residues. Trimming removed 2 bases at V and 6 bases at J, with 19 bases between. Here the CDR3 DNA reads TGCAGTGCTAGAAGTCAAACCGGGACAACTGCCGGGGAGCTGTTTTTT. It yields the protein CSARSQTGTTAGELFF.

This clonotype was detected ten times or more. The rearrangement uses TRBV4-1 and TRBJ2-5; D is undetermined. Per the germline V gene, CDR1 is MGHRA and CDR2 is YSYEKL. V lost 6 bases to trimming and J lost 5 bases, with 19 bases between them. This CDR3 is built from 15 residues. CDR3: CASSLMGRTEETQYF. DNA of the CDR3: TGCGCCAGCAGTTTAATGGGCAGGACGGAGGAGACCCAGTACTTC.

This clonotype was found a few times. CDR3 region: CASSPGTGYTGELFF. CDR3 sequence (DNA): TGTGCCAGCAGCCCCGGGACAGGGTACACCGGGGAGCTGTTTTTT. The chain is built from TRBV7-8 and TRBJ2-2, with TRBD1 identical over 9 bases. With V trimmed by 5 bases and J by 3 bases, 4 bases remained unmatched. Germline V gives CDR1 SGHVS, CDR2 FQNEAQ. The CDR3 length is 15 residues.

This clonotype has ten or more counts. The chain recombines TRBV19 with TRBJ1-5; D gene uncertain. CDR3 size: 16 residues. Per the germline V gene, CDR1 is LNHDA and CDR2 is SQIVND (reference sequence). V gave up 6 bases and J gave up 0 bases, with 15 bases separating them. The CDR3 loop reads CASRQRSLDSNQPQHF. CDR3 nucleotide sequence: TGTGCCAGTAGACAAAGGTCGTTAGATAGCAATCAGCCCCAGCATTTT.

There are many counts of this clonotype. The rearrangement links TRBV6-1 to TRBJ1-1; D remains unclear. The germline V gene has CDR1 MNHNS and CDR2 SASEGT. The CDR3 consists of 13 residues. Trimming cost V 6 bases and J 0 bases, with 8 bases left between them. The CDR3 is CASSETVNTEAFF. The DNA for the CDR3 is TGTGCCAGCAGCGAAACAGTGAACACTGAAGCTTTCTTT.

This clonotype has more than one count but fewer than ten. The chain carries TRBV10-3 and TRBJ2-5; 8 bases are shared with TRBD2. V lost 4 bases and J lost 2; bases outside the gene matches: 3. The germline CDR1 and CDR2 sequences are ENHRY and SYGVKD. The CDR3 is made up of 14 amino acids. CDR3 sequence (DNA): TGTGCCATCAGTGCTCCGGGGGGGCAAGAGACCCAGTACTTC. This gives the protein CAISAPGGQETQYF.

This clonotype was seen at least ten times. The J gene is TRBJ1-1, the V gene TRBV7-2; TRBD1 matches at 8 bases. Trimming removed 3 bases from V and 3 bases from J; junction bases left unmatched: 6. The germline CDR1 and CDR2 sequences are SGHTA and FQGNSA. The CDR3 has 15 residues. The CDR3 bases are TGTGCCAGCAGCTTGGCAGGGGGCTATTACACTGAAGCTTTCTTT. Translating gives CASSLAGGYYTEAFF.

This clonotype showed up just a few times. CDR3 nucleotides: TGCGCCAGCAGCCAATCGGACAGGGTCTATGGCTACACCTTC. This sequence encodes CASSQSDRVYGYTF. This chain connects TRBV4-1 to TRBJ1-2; 8 bases align to TRBD1. The CDR3 length is 14 residues. Trimming removed 2 bases from V and 4 bases from J; junction bases left unmatched: 3. Germline CDR1 reads MGHRA; CDR2 reads YSYEKL.

This clonotype was seen at least ten times. This rearrangement joins TRBV12-3 or TRBV12-4 to TRBJ2-1; D unclear. CDR3 length: 11 residues. The V end lost 5 bases, the J end lost 11 bases, and 10 bases lay between the germline ends. CDR3 loop: CASSGRPKQFF. Here the CDR3 DNA reads TGTGCCAGCAGTGGAAGGCCGAAGCAGTTCTTC.

The CDR3 region has the DNA TGTGCCAGCACCCCAGCGGGGGGCTACTACGAGCAGTACTTC. Protein sequence: CASTPAGGYYEQYF. The J gene is TRBJ2-7, the V gene TRBV13; TRBD2 agrees at 9 bases. The CDR3 sequence is 14 residues long. From germline, CDR1 is PRHDT and CDR2 FYEKMQ (reference sequence). Germline trimming cut 7 bases from V and 3 bases from J; bases unmatched to any gene: 7. Variable domain in full (rest from reference TRBV13 and TRBJ2-7): AAGVIQSPRHLIKEKRETATLKCYPIPRHDTVYWYQQGPGQDPQFLISFYEKMQSDKGSIPDRFSAQQFSDYHSELNMSSLELGDSALYFCASTPAGGYYEQYFGPGTRLTVT.

The chain is built from TRBV6-5 and TRBJ1-1; D uncertain. V lost 0 bases, J lost 3 bases, and 5 bases lay in between. This CDR3 is 13 amino acids long. CDR1 MNHEY and CDR2 SVGAGI come from the germline V gene. CDR3 DNA: TGTGCCAGCAGTTACTCTTCCGACACTGAAGCTTTCTTT. Translating gives CASSYSSDTEAFF.

The genes are TRBV6-2 or TRBV6-3 and TRBJ2-5; D uncertain. The V gene's germline CDR1 is MNHEY and CDR2 SVGEGT. The CDR3 runs to 14 residues. Trimming pared 2 bases from V and 2 bases from J, leaving 9 bases between. The CDR3 here is CASSYRAAQETQYF. The CDR3 nucleotides are TGTGCCAGCAGTTACCGGGCAGCTCAAGAGACCCAGTACTTC.

This clonotype was picked up many times. The rearrangement links TRBV11-2 to TRBJ2-5; no clear D. Germline V gene lookup returns CDR1 SGHAT and CDR2 FQNNGV. V gave up 3 bases and J gave up 2 bases, with 1 base separating them. The CDR3 has 11 amino acids. CDR3 region: CASSFQETQYF. In DNA form, the CDR3 reads TGTGCCAGCAGCTTTCAAGAGACCCAGTACTTC.

This clonotype was seen at least ten times. The chain uses TRBV12-3 or TRBV12-4 and TRBJ2-2; TRBD2 might be the D (6 bases). This CDR3 is 11 amino acids long. V lost 6 bases and J lost 8, with 7 bases in between. CDR3 nucleotide sequence: TGTGCCAGCAGGGCGGGGGGGGAGCTGTTTTTT. Amino acids: CASRAGGELFF.

The chain employs TRBV5-5 and TRBJ2-7; D gene uncertain. The CDR3 sequence is 15 residues long. In germline, CDR1 is SGHKS, CDR2 YYEKEE (reference sequence). Trimming left V 8 bases short and J 0 bases short, with 18 bases between. The CDR3 DNA reads TGTGCCAGTGGTTTCACCGCAGCATACTCCTACGAGCAGTACGTC. It yields the protein CASGFTAAYSYEQYV.

This sequence joins TRBV6-5 and TRBJ2-3; 8 nucleotides align to TRBD2. In germline, CDR1 is MNHEY, CDR2 SVGAGI. With 6 bases clipped from V and 1 base from J, the junction kept 9 bases outside the gene matches. This CDR3 spans 16 amino acids. The DNA for the CDR3 is TGTGCCAGCAGGGCCCGGGGGGGTGAGGGCACAGATACGCAGTATTTT. This codes for CASRARGGEGTDTQYF.

This clonotype was detected ten times or more. This chain uses TRBV6-5 with TRBJ2-7; 7 nucleotides agree with TRBD1. Germline loops: CDR1 MNHEY, CDR2 SVGAGI. This CDR3 has 13 residues. Trimming at V came to 6 bases and at J to 2 bases, leaving 4 bases not matched to a gene. The CDR3 here is CASRQGEAYEQYV. The CDR3 nucleotides are TGTGCCAGCAGGCAGGGGGAAGCCTACGAGCAGTACGTC.

V gene TRBV7-9 combines with J gene TRBJ2-5; 7 bases line up with TRBD2. The CDR3 has 13 residues. After removal of 8 bases from V and 3 bases from J, the junction contained 6 bases not matched to a gene. The germline V gene encodes CDR1 SEHNR and CDR2 FQNEAQ (reference sequence). In DNA, the CDR3 is TGTGCCAGCCGTACTAGCGCAGAAGAGACCCAGTACTTC. Translation: CASRTSAEETQYF.

CDR3 sequence (DNA): TGTGCCAGCAGGCCTGACAGGGCTTACAATGAGCAGTTCTTC. It specifies CASRPDRAYNEQFF. V and J are TRBV28 and TRBJ2-1; 7 bases map to TRBD1. The CDR3 is made up of 14 amino acids. With 6 bases clipped from V and 4 bases from J, the junction kept 6 bases outside the gene matches. Germline-derived CDR1 and CDR2 are MDHEN and SYDVKM.

This clonotype was observed at least ten times. V and J are TRBV27 and TRBJ2-7; D possibly corresponds to TRBD2 (7 bases). V lost 6 bases, J lost 3 bases, and 15 bases lay in between. Germline V gives CDR1 MNHEY, CDR2 SMNVEV (reference sequence). The CDR3 totals 14 residues. The chain's CDR3 is CASRGGGGLYEQYF. The CDR3 nucleotides read TGTGCCAGCAGGGGCGGGGGCGGCCTCTACGAGCAGTACTTC.

This clonotype was recorded a few times. This rearrangement joins TRBV4-1 to TRBJ2-5; possible D gene TRBD2, 5 bases. The CDR3 loop spans 15 amino acids. Germline V gene sequence: CDR1 MGHRA, CDR2 YSYEKL. Trimming stripped 0 bases from V and 5 bases from J, with 13 bases between. The DNA of the CDR3 is TGCGCCAGCAGCCAAGATTCCGGGGTAGTGGAGACCCAGTACTTC. Its protein product is CASSQDSGVVETQYF.

This clonotype has a count of ten or more. The chain is built from TRBV7-9 and TRBJ1-2, with D hard to call. Between the trimmed V and J ends, which lost 4 bases and 5 bases, there was a span of 11 bases. Germline V gene sequence: CDR1 SEHNR, CDR2 FQNEAQ (reference sequence). The CDR3 length is 13 residues. The CDR3 sequence: CASSSLGPYGYTF. CDR3 DNA sequence: TGTGCCAGCAGCTCCCTCGGACCGTATGGCTACACCTTC.

Ten or more counts support this clonotype. V usage is TRBV4-2 and J usage is TRBJ2-3, with a tentative D call TRBD1 (6 bases). This CDR3 contains 16 residues. Looked up from germline, CDR1 is LGHNA and CDR2 is YNFKEQ. V dropped 1 base and J dropped 0 bases, with 11 bases sitting between them. The CDR3 here is CASSQGDRPSTDTQYF. Here the CDR3 DNA reads TGTGCCAGCAGCCAAGGTGACAGGCCCAGCACAGATACGCAGTATTTT.

This clonotype was picked up a small number of times. The V gene is TRBV27, the J gene TRBJ2-5, with a tentative D call TRBD2 (6 bases). CDR3 length: 14 residues. CDR1 is MNHEY and CDR2 is SMNVEV in the germline V gene (reference sequence). The ends were cut back, 8 bases at V and 0 bases at J, with 13 bases in the middle. Written as DNA, the CDR3 is TGTGCCAGCGGCCGCGGGGAGTACCAAGAGACCCAGTACTTC. It codes for CASGRGEYQETQYF.

The gene calls are TRBV4-3 and TRBJ2-7; D is perhaps TRBD2 (5 bases). The length of the CDR3 is 14 residues. From germline, CDR1 is LGHNA and CDR2 YSLEER. Trimming shortened V by 0 bases and J by 6 bases, and 12 bases separated the two germline ends. The CDR3 nucleotides read TGCGCCAGCAGCCAAGAGTCTGGGAGTCTCGAGCAGTACGTC. Translated, it gives CASSQESGSLEQYV.

The chain is built from TRBV12-3 or TRBV12-4 and TRBJ1-2, with unresolved D. V dropped 5 bases and J dropped 3 bases, with 13 bases sitting between them. The CDR3 covers 14 residues. The CDR3 sequence: CASSPSGIHYGYTF. In DNA, the CDR3 is TGTGCCAGCAGTCCCTCCGGGATTCACTATGGCTACACCTTC.